The 8 T cell receptor beta chains below were found in one sample sequenced in a study of neurological immune-mediated disorders. Via MiXCR, TCRdb re-called the 5' RACE reads, giving one row per CDR3 protein. The sample lists about 27,000 distinct CDR3 sequences; roughly 21% were seen once. Sequencing was done on a sample of PBMCs. These receptors all come from a woman in her sixties in good health.

This clonotype is judged medium-sized. V usage is TRBV7-9 and J usage is TRBJ2-7; 10 bases agree with TRBD1. The CDR3 covers 15 residues. Germline V gene data show CDR1 as SEHNR and CDR2 as FQNEAQ (reference sequence). The junction had 6 bases not matched to a gene; V was cut back by 4 bases and J by 3 bases. CDR3 DNA: TGTGCCAGCAGCTCATTGGACAGGGGGGACTACGAGCAGTACTTC. The encoded protein is CASSSLDRGDYEQYF.

By share, this clonotype ranks as medium-sized. This sequence joins TRBV10-3 and TRBJ1-3; D may be TRBD1 (6 bases). CDR1 and CDR2 from the germline V gene are ENHRY and SYGVKD. CDR3 length: 17 residues. V was clipped by 4 bases and J by 1 base, with 17 bases between them. CDR3 region: CAISALEGGLSGNTIYF. DNA of the CDR3: TGTGCCATCAGTGCCCTCGAAGGGGGGCTTTCTGGAAACACCATATATTTT.

Many counts were recorded for this clonotype. The rearrangement uses TRBV20-1 and TRBJ2-1; 14 nucleotides match TRBD2. The CDR3 totals 18 residues. V gave up 6 bases and J gave up 1 base; unmatched junction bases: 11. Germline V lookup: CDR1 DFQATT, CDR2 SNEGSKA (reference sequence). CDR3 residues: CSAQGGTSGRRSYNEQFF. CDR3 in DNA: TGCAGTGCCCAAGGAGGGACTAGCGGGAGAAGATCCTACAATGAGCAGTTCTTC.

This clonotype came up many times. The V and J genes are TRBV6-4 and TRBJ1-2; TRBD1 matches at 7 bases. With 3 bases clipped from V and 10 bases from J, the junction kept 11 bases outside the gene matches. This CDR3 is 14 amino acids long. Germline V gives CDR1 MRHNA, CDR2 SNTAGT. The CDR3 DNA sequence: TGTGCCAGCAGTGAAGACCGAGACAGGGTCCCCTACACCTTC. It translates to CASSEDRDRVPYTF.

This clonotype was recorded at least ten times. The chain uses TRBV7-2 and TRBJ2-7; 9 nucleotides agree with TRBD1. The V gene end was trimmed by 7 bases and the J gene end by 2 bases; junction bases not matched to a gene: 12. The CDR3 length is 16 residues. Germline lookup yields CDR1 SGHTA and CDR2 FQGNSA. In DNA, the CDR3 is TGTGCCAGCACCCGAGCCGGGACAGGGAAGACCTACGAGCAGTACTTC. Its protein is CASTRAGTGKTYEQYF.

This clonotype was counted many times. This chain uses TRBV15 with TRBJ2-1, with D perhaps matching TRBD2 (6 bases). CDR3 size: 15 residues. V gave up 5 bases and J gave up 7 bases, with 18 bases separating them. Germline-derived CDR1 and CDR2 are LNHNV and YYDKDF (reference sequence). The CDR3 region has the DNA TGTGCCACCAGCGTAGTATCCGGGACTGCTAATGAGCAGTTCTTC. Encoded protein: CATSVVSGTANEQFF.

This clonotype was observed many times. V is TRBV7-2 and J is TRBJ2-5; D may be TRBD2 (6 bases). Deletions cut 5 bases from V and 5 bases from J, with 15 bases between. The CDR3 runs 14 residues. CDR1 SGHTA and CDR2 FQGNSA come from the germline V gene. CDR3 loop: CASSLGGLEETQYF. CDR3 coding DNA: TGTGCCAGCAGCCTGGGAGGTCTGGAGGAGACCCAGTACTTC.

This clonotype was seen many times. The chain is built from TRBV28 and TRBJ2-5, with D possibly matching TRBD1 (6 bases). The CDR3 spans 14 residues. Germline V CDR1 and CDR2: MDHEN, SYDVKM. Trimming shortened V by 5 bases and J by 5 bases, and 15 bases separated the two germline ends. The CDR3 here is CASSLTGSMETQYF. CDR3 nucleotide sequence: TGTGCCAGCAGTCTCACAGGGTCAATGGAGACCCAGTACTTC.